The 5 T cell receptor beta chains given below trace back to one sample, sequenced in a study of graft-versus-host responses after intestinal transplantation. Their target antigens are unknown. The assay was immunoSEQ multiplex PCR, and TCRdb's table has in-frame clones only and misses some. The table lists 40,000 to 55,000 clones, more than 70% of them singletons, with 0.5% to 0.65% in the top ten. Sequenced here: unstimulated CD4+ T cells sorted from spleen or lymph node cells, sampled before transplant. The origin of the receptors is a human donor who was the organ donor for an intestinal transplant.

The chain recombines TRBV19 with TRBJ2-7; 7 nucleotides line up with TRBD1. CDR1 and CDR2 (germline): LNHDA, SQIVND (reference sequence). The CDR3 runs 14 residues. The V and J ends lost 5 bases and 3 bases, in that order; junction bases with no gene match: 7. CDR3 protein: CASSFDRAHYEQYF. For the CDR3, the DNA is TGTGCCAGTAGTTTCGACAGGGCGCACTACGAGCAGTACTTC. The variable domain in full, completed from reference TRBV19 and TRBJ2-7, reads DGGITQSPKYLFRKEGQNVTLSCEQNLNHDAMYWYRQDPGQGLRLIYYSQIVNDFQKGDIAEGYSVSREKKESFPLTVTSAQKNPTAFYLCASSFDRAHYEQYFGPGTRLTVT.

This clone was detected only once. The V gene is TRBV28, the J gene TRBJ2-7; D gene uncertain. V was shortened by 4 bases and J by 1 base, with 2 bases between the two germline ends. The CDR3 loop spans 11 amino acids. Looked up from germline, CDR1 is MDHEN and CDR2 is SYDVKM. The CDR3 region has the DNA TGTGCCAGCAGTTCGTCCTACGAGCAGTACTTC. This codes for CASSSSYEQYF.

DNA of the CDR3: TGTGCCAGCAGCTTCTTCCAGTCCTCCTCAAGCTCTGGGGCCAACGTCCTGACTTTC. Residues: CASSFFQSSSSSGANVLTF. The chain joins TRBV5-5 to TRBJ2-6; D ambiguous. The CDR3 consists of 19 residues. Germline assignment: CDR1 SGHKS and CDR2 YYEKEE (reference sequence). V was clipped by 2 bases and J by 0 bases, with 18 bases between them.

V and J are TRBV19 and TRBJ2-3, with D possibly matching TRBD1 (6 bases). The CDR3 loop spans 15 amino acids. Germline values: CDR1 LNHDA, CDR2 SQIVND (reference sequence). Trimming took off 1 base at V and 6 bases at J, with 14 bases between the two ends. Here the CDR3 reads CASSIAHPRGDTQYF. In DNA, the CDR3 is TGTGCCAGTAGTATAGCTCACCCTAGGGGGGATACGCAGTATTTT.

The chain's CDR3 is CASSSDRVVGELFF. CDR3 bases: TGCGCCAGCAGCAGCGACAGGGTAGTAGGGGAGCTGTTTTTT. J is TRBJ2-2 and V is TRBV5-1, with 7 bases matching TRBD1. J lost 8 bases, V lost 4 bases, and 8 bases had no gene match. The CDR3 runs to 14 residues. Germline V lookup: CDR1 SGHRS, CDR2 YFSETQ.